This TCR beta chain was identified in a study of Graves' ophthalmopathy and Graves' hyperthyroidism. CDR3 size: 12 residues. CDR1 is SQVTM, CDR2 ANQGSEA, per germline. The V and J ends lost 6 bases and 4 bases respectively, with 12 bases between them. Investigators amplified TCR beta CDR3 regions from RNA transcripts. HTBI primers were employed in first-round RT-PCR, then a second-round multiplex PCR followed. TCRdb reanalysed the multiplex PCR reads using MiXCR and keeps one entry per CDR3 protein. The sample lists around 1.1 million distinct CDR3 sequences; 35% to 40% were seen once. The sample comprised peripheral blood or thyroid tissue (not recorded which). The J gene is TRBJ1-2, the V gene TRBV29-1, with D unresolved. This sequence originates from an adult man with Graves' hyperthyroidism. This CDR3 is CSVDQGRYGYTF. CDR3 coding DNA: TGCAGCGTAGACCAAGGGCGCTATGGCTACACCTTC.